This T cell receptor (beta chain) originates from a study of Graves' ophthalmopathy and Graves' hyperthyroidism. Study at large: Peripheral blood sampling occurred at initial diagnosis, before any treatment.

Study observations and caveats: Most thyroid-expanded clonotypes exceeding 0.001 frequency were also found in blood.

The study amplified TCR beta CDR3 regions using RNA transcripts. The first round was an RT-PCR with HTBI primers, and the second round was a multiplex PCR. TCRdb used MiXCR to reprocess the multiplex PCR reads, holding one entry per CDR3 protein. The sample lists approximately 210,000 distinct CDR3 sequences, under 25% seen once, with about 40% in the top ten. This clonotype was counted many times. Its antigen is currently unknown. Disease in donors with ophthalmopathy had moderate-to-severe activity, CAS ≥3, NOSPECS ≥4 and under 3 months' duration. Diagnosis relied on clinical symptoms, serum thyroxine, TRAb, thyroid ultrasound and orbital computed tomography. This sequence originates from a woman aged 45-65 years with Graves' ophthalmopathy. Material for sequencing was peripheral blood.

The CDR3 here is CASSRYGTDYEQYF. In DNA form, the CDR3 reads TGTGCCAGCAGCCGATACGGGACAGACTACGAGCAGTACTTC. The chain joins TRBV27 to TRBJ2-7, with TRBD1 matching over 7 bases. Germline V lookup: CDR1 MNHEY, CDR2 SMNVEV (reference sequence). This CDR3 contains 14 residues. With 6 bases clipped from V and 3 bases from J, the junction kept 8 bases outside the gene matches.